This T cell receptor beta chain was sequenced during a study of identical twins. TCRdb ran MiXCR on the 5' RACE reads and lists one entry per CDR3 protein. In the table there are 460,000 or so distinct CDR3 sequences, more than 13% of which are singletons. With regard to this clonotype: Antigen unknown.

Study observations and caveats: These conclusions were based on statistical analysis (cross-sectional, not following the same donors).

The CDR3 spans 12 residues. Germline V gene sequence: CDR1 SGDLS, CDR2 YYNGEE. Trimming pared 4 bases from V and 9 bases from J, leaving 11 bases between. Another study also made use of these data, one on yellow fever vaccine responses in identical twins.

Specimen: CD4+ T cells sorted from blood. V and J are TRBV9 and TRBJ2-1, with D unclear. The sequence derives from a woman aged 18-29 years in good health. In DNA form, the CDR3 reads TGTGCCAGCAGCCCCCGGCTGGGTGAGCAGTTCTTC. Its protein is CASSPRLGEQFF.